This entry lists 11 T cell receptor beta chains sequenced from one sample in a study of CD8+ T cells in alopecia areata (dated by TCRdb to the late 2010s). Library prep was done by the immunoSEQ multiplex PCR assay. RNA was extracted from all samples and reverse transcribed into cDNA as template for TCR sequencing. The source is immuneACCESS, and TCRdb retained only in-frame sequences with V and J called. Part of the clones is not carried over; for the studies checked, unresolved V genes explain less than half of this, and the remainder is unexplained. This sample is represented by approximately 210,000 clones; 60% of them were singletons. The ten largest clones add up to approximately 3.4% of the sample. The sample's time point, from its label and the paper: about four weeks on oral tofacitinib. The sample's treatment or condition label, in plain terms: oral pan-JAK inhibitor, 5-10 mg twice daily.

The sample consisted of CD4+ T cells sorted from blood, taken at week 4, from a patient treated with tofacitinib. These receptors came from a human donor with alopecia areata.

The table lists this clone with a few counts. The chain is built from TRBV5-4 and TRBJ1-1, with 8 bases aligning to TRBD1. The CDR3 runs to 15 residues. The germline gives CDR1 SGHNT, CDR2 YYREEE (reference sequence). The V and J ends lost 4 bases and 4 bases, in that order; junction bases with no gene match: 9. CDR3 DNA: TGTGCCAGCAGCACCGGGGACAGGTGGAGCACTGAAGCTTTCTTT. It codes for CASSTGDRWSTEAFF.

The chain uses TRBV7-9 and TRBJ2-2, with 12 bases identical to TRBD2. V shed 8 bases and J 0 bases; nucleotides not matched to a gene: 7. The CDR3 totals 17 residues. Germline loops: CDR1 SEHNR, CDR2 FQNEAQ (reference sequence). CDR3 sequence reads: CASGQLAGGSNTGELFF. CDR3 sequence (DNA): TGTGCCAGCGGACAACTAGCGGGGGGATCGAACACCGGGGAGCTGTTTTTT.

The V gene is TRBV5-4, the J gene TRBJ2-2, with 12 bases matching TRBD1. Germline assignment: CDR1 SGHNT and CDR2 YYREEE (reference sequence). This CDR3 has 15 residues. With 3 bases clipped from V and 7 bases from J, the junction kept 4 bases outside the gene matches. The chain's CDR3 is CASSSGQGARGELFF. The CDR3, as DNA: TGTGCCAGCAGCTCGGGACAGGGGGCGCGCGGGGAGCTGTTTTTT.

The V and J genes are TRBV27 and TRBJ2-3, with TRBD2 identical over 12 bases. CDR1 MNHEY and CDR2 SMNVEV come from the germline V gene (reference sequence). V lost 4 bases and J lost 5; bases outside the gene matches: 10. This CDR3 has 17 amino acids. CDR3 loop: CASSSQLAGGPGDTQYF. The CDR3 coding sequence is TGTGCCAGCAGTTCCCAGCTAGCGGGGGGGCCCGGAGATACGCAGTATTTT.

The gene calls are TRBV9 and TRBJ2-7, with TRBD1 matching over 7 bases. The CDR3 covers 15 residues. In germline, CDR1 is SGDLS, CDR2 YYNGEE. The V segment lost 2 bases and the J segment 2 bases; nucleotides outside the gene matches: 7. CDR3 amino acids: CASSVPTGRTYEQYF. CDR3 coding DNA: TGTGCCAGCAGCGTCCCGACAGGGCGTACCTACGAGCAGTACTTC.

This clone was counted between two and nine times. In DNA form, the CDR3 reads TGTGCCTGGAAGTGGGGAAACTATGGCTACACCTTC. Protein sequence: CAWKWGNYGYTF. The gene calls are TRBV30 and TRBJ1-2; D gene unclear. V was trimmed by 4 bases and J by 2 bases, leaving 8 bases between them. Germline V lookup: CDR1 GTSNPN, CDR2 SVGIG (reference sequence). The CDR3 has 12 residues.

The chain is built from TRBV29-1 and TRBJ2-3; unclear D gene. Germline CDR1 reads SQVTM; CDR2 reads ANQGSEA. The CDR3 loop spans 15 amino acids. The V end was cut by 6 bases, the J end by 5 bases, with 21 bases between. CDR3 bases: TGCAGCGTCCTCCTAGTGGGCACCCCGGAAGATACGCAGTATTTT. It encodes CSVLLVGTPEDTQYF.

The V call is TRBV7-8, the J call TRBJ1-5, with D hard to call. Between the trimmed V and J ends, which lost 0 bases and 11 bases, there was a span of 14 bases. The CDR3 covers 14 residues. The V gene's germline CDR1 is SGHVS and CDR2 FQNEAQ. This chain's CDR3 is CASSLAFSERAQHF. CDR3 sequence (DNA): TGTGCCAGCAGCTTAGCGTTTTCGGAAAGGGCCCAGCATTTT.

The chain uses TRBV19 and TRBJ1-5, with no clear D. The length of the CDR3 is 15 residues. Per germline, CDR1 LNHDA and CDR2 SQIVND (reference sequence). V was clipped by 7 bases and J by 6 bases, with 19 bases between them. This chain's CDR3 is CASKGEEDVIQPQHF. As DNA, the CDR3 is TGTGCCAGTAAAGGTGAGGAGGATGTGATTCAGCCCCAGCATTTT.

This clone was counted only a few times. The V gene is TRBV20-1, the J gene TRBJ2-3, with D hard to call. Germline V gene data show CDR1 as DFQATT and CDR2 as SNEGSKA (reference sequence). Trimming left V 6 bases short and J 2 bases short, with 3 bases between. This CDR3 has 10 residues. The CDR3 protein is CSATTDTQYF. DNA of the CDR3: TGCAGTGCAACCACAGATACGCAGTATTTT.

The chain joins TRBV6-1 to TRBJ2-7, with 8 nucleotides matching TRBD1. V was pared by 1 base and J by 3 bases, with 14 bases of the junction left unmatched. Germline V CDR1 and CDR2: MNHNS, SASEGT. CDR3 length: 18 amino acids. The CDR3 DNA reads as TGTGCCAGCAGTGAAGAGTGGGGGGAAGGGACAGGACGCTACGAGCAGTACTTC. Translated, it gives CASSEEWGEGTGRYEQYF.